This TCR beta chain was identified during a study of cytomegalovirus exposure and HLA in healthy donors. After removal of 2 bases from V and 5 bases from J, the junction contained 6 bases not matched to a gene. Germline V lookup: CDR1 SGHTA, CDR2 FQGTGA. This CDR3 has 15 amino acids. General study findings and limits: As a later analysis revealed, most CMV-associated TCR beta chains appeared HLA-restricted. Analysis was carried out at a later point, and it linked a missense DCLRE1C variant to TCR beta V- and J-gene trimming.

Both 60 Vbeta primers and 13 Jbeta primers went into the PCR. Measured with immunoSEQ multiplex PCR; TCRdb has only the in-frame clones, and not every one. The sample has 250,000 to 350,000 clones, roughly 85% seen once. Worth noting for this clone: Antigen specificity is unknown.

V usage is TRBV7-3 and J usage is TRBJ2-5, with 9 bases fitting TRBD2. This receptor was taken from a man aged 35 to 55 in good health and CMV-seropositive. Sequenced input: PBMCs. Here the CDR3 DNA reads TGTGCCAGCAGCTTAGCGGGAGGGCCGAGTGAGACCCAGTACTTC. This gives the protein CASSLAGGPSETQYF. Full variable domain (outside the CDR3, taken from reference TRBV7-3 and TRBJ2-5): GAGVSQTPSNKVTEKGKYVELRCDPISGHTALYWYRQSLGQGPEFLIYFQGTGAADDSGLPNDRFFAVRPEGSVSTLKIQRTERGDSAVYLCASSLAGGPSETQYFGPGTRLLVL.